The T cell receptor (beta chain) under discussion was sequenced for a study of blood T cells in healthy people across ages. A note on this clonotype: Its matching antigen is unknown.

Using a J-beta primer mix together with a sample-barcoded 5' primer, a second PCR was run for roughly 7 to 11 cycles. A template-switch adaptor that had 12 random nucleotides put a tag on each cDNA molecule. MiXCR, applied by TCRdb to the 5' RACE reads, yields one record per CDR3 protein. The table includes 1.5 million to 2 million distinct CDR3 sequences, around 36% detected once. V lost 7 bases, J lost 0 bases, and 13 bases lay in between. The CDR3 length is 14 residues. Germline-derived CDR1 and CDR2 are MNHNS and SASEGT. Researchers report isolating at least 7 million PBMCs per sample. Overall study results and limits: Donor CMV status, an unknown factor, possibly confounded changes in expanded clonotypes. Any conclusive comparison of naive versus antigen-experienced cells was prevented by using unsorted PBMCs.

This TCR was sampled from a woman in her twenties or thirties in good health. The chain combines TRBV6-1 with TRBJ2-7; D gene uncertain. The specimen was blood. Here the CDR3 reads CASTGSLSSYEQYF. DNA for the CDR3: TGTGCCAGCACAGGTTCCCTTAGCTCCTACGAGCAGTACTTC.